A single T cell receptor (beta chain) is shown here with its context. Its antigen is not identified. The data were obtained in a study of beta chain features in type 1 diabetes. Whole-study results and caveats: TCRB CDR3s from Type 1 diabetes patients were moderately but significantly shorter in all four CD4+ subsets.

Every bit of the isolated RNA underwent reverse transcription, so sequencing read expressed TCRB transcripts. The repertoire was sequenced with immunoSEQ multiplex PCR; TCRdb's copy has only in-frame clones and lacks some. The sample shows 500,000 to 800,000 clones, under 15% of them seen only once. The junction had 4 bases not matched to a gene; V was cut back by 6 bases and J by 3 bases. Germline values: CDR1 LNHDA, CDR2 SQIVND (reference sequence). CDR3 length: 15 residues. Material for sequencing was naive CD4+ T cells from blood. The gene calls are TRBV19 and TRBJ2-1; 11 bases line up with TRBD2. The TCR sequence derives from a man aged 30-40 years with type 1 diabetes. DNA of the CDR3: TGTGCCAGTAGCGCACTAGCGGGGGTCTACAATGAGCAGTTCTTC. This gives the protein CASSALAGVYNEQFF.